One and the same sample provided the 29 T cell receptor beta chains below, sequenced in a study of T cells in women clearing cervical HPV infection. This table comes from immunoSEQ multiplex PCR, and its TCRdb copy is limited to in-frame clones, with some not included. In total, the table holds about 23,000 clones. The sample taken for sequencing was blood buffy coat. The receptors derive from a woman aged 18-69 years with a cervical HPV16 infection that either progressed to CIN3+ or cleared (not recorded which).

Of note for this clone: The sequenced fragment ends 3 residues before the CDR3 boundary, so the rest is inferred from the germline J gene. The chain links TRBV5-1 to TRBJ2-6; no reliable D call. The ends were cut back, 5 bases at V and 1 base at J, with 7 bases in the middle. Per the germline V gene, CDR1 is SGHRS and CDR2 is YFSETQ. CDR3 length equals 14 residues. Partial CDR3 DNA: TGCGCCAGCAGTCAGATATCTGGGGCCAACGTC. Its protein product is CASSQISGANV. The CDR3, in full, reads CASSQISGANVLTF.

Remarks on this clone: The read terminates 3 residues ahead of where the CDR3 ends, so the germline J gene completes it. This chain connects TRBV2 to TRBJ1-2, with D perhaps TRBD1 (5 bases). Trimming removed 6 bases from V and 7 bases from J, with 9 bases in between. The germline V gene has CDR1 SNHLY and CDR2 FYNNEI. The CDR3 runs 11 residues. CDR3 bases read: TGTGCCAGCAGCAAAGACAGTGGC. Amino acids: CASSKDSG. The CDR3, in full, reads CASSKDSGYTF.

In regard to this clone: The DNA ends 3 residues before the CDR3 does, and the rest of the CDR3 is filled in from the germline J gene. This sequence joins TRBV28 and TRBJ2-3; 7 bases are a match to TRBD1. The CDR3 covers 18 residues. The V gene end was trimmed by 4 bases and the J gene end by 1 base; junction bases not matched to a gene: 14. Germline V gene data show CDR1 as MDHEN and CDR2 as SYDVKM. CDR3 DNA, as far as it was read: TGTGCCAGCAGTTCCTGGGGACAGCTAATCATCGGCACAGATACG. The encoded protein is CASSSWGQLIIGTDT. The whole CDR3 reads CASSSWGQLIIGTDTQYF.

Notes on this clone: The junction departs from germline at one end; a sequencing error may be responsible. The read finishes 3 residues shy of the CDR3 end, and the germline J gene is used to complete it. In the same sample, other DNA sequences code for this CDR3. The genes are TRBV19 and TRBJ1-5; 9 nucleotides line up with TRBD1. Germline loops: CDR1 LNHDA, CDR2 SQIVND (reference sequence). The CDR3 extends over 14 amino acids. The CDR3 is CASSTTGGGQPQHF. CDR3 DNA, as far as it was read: TGTGCCAGCAGTACAACAGGGGGCGGGCAGCCC.

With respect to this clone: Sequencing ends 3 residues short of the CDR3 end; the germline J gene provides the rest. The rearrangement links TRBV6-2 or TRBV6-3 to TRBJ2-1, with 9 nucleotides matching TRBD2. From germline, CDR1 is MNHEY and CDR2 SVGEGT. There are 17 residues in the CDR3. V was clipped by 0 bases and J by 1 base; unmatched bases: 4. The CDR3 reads CASSYSGLAKSYNEQFF. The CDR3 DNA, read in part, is TGTGCCAGCAGTTACTCTGGACTAGCGAAATCCTACAATGAG.

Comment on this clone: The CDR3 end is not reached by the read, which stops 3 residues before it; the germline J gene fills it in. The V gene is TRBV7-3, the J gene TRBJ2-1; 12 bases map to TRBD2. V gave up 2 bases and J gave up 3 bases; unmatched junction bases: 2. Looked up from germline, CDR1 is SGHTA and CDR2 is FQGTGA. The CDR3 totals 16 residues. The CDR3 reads CASSLLAGGYYNEQFF. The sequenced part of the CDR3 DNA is TGTGCCAGCAGCTTACTAGCGGGGGGGTACTACAATGAG.

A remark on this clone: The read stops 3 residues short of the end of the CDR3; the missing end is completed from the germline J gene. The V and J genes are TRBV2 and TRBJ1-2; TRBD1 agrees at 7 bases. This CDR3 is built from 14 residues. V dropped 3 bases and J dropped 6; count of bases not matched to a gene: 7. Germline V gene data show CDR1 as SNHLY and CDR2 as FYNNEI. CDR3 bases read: TGTGCCAGCAGTGACGACAGGGCGACTGATGGC. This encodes CASSDDRATDG. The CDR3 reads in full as CASSDDRATDGYTF. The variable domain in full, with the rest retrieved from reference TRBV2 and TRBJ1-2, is EPEVTQTPSHQVTQMGQEVILRCVPISNHLYFYWYRQILGQKVEFLVSFYNNEISEKSEIFDDQFSVERPDGSNFTLKIRSTKLEDSAMYFCASSDDRATDGYTFGSGTRLTVV.

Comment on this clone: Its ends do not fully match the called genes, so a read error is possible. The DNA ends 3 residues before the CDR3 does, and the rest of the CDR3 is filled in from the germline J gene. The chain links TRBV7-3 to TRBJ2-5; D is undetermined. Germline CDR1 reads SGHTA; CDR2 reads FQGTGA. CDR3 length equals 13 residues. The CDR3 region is CTSSLIVTDTQYF. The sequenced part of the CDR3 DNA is TGTACCAGCAGCTTAATCGTCACAGATACC.

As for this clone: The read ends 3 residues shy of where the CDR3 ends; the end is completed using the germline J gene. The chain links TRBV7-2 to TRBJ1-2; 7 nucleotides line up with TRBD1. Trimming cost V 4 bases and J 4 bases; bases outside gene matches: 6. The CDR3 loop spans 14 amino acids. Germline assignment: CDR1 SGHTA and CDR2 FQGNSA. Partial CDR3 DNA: TGTGCCAGCAGCTATATGGGACAGAGCTATGGC. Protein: CASSYMGQSYG. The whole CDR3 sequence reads CASSYMGQSYGYTF.

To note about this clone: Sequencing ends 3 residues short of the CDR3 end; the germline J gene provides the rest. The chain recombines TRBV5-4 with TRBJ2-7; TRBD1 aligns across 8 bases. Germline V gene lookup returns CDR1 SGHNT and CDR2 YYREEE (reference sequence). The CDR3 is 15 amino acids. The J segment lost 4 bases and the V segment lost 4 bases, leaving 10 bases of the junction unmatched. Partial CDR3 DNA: TGTGCCAGCAGCCCCGGACAGGGTCTCGGTTACGAG. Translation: CASSPGQGLGYE. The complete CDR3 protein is CASSPGQGLGYEQYF.

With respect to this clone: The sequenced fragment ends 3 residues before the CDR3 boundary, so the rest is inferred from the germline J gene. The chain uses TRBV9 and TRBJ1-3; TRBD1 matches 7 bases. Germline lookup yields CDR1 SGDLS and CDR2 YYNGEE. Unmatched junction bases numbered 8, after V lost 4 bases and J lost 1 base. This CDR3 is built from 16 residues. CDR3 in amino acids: CASSSMAGGSGNTIYF. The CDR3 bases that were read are TGTGCCAGCAGCTCCATGGCAGGGGGATCTGGAAACACC.

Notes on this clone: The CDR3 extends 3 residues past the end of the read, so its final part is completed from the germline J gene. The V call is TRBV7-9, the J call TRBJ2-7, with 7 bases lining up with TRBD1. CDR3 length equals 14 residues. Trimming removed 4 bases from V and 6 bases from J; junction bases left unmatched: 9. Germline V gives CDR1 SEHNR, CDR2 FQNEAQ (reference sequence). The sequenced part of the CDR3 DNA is TGTGCCAGCAGCTACCTGAACAGGGGCGGCGAG. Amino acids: CASSYLNRGGE. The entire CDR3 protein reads CASSYLNRGGEQYF. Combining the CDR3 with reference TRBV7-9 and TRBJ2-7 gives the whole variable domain DTGVSQNPRHKITKRGQNVTFRCDPISEHNRLYWYRQTLGQGPEFLTYFQNEAQLEKSRLLSDRFSAERPKGSFSTLEIQRTEQGDSAMYLCASSYLNRGGEQYFGPGTRLTVT.

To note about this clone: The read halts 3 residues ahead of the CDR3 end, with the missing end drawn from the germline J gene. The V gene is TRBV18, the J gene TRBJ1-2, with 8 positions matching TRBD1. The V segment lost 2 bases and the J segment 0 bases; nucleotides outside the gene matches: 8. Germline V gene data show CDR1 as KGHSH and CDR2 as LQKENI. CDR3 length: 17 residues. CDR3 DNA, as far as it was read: TGTGCCAGCTCACCAAGTCCGACAGGGGACCCTAACTATGGC. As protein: CASSPSPTGDPNYG. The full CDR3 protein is CASSPSPTGDPNYGYTF. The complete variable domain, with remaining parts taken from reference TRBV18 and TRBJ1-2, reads NAGVMQNPRHLVRRRGQEARLRCSPMKGHSHVYWYRQLPEEGLKFMVYLQKENIIDESGMPKERFSAEFPKEGPSILRIQQVVRGDSAAYFCASSPSPTGDPNYGYTFGSGTRLTVV.

The part of the CDR3 DNA that was read is TGCGCCAGCAGTGAGGGGGGGGGACAGGGTTTAGTTCCCTTAAACATT. This codes for CASSEGGGQGLVPLNI. The whole CDR3 is CASSEGGGQGLVPLNIQYF. The chain employs TRBV10-2 and TRBJ2-4; TRBD1 matches 9 bases. The read terminates 3 residues ahead of where the CDR3 ends, so the germline J gene completes it. There are 19 residues in the CDR3. In germline, CDR1 is WSHSY, CDR2 SAAADI. Unmatched junction bases numbered 17, after V lost 2 bases and J lost 6 bases.

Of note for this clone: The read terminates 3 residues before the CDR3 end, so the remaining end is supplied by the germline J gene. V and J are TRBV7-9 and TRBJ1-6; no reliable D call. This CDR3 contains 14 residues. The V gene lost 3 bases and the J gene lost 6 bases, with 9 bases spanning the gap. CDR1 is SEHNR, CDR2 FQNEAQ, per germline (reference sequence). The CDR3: CASSLSGFNSPLHF. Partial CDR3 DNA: TGTGCCAGCAGCTTGTCCGGGTTTAATTCACCC.

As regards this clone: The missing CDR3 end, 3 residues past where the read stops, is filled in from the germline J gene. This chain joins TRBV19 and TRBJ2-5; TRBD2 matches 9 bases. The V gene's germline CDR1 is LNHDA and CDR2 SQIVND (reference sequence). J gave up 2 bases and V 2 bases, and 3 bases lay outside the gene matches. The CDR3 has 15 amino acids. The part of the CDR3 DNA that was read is TGTGCCAGTAGTATACTAGCGGGGTCACAAGAGACC. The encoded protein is CASSILAGSQET. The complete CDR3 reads CASSILAGSQETQYF.

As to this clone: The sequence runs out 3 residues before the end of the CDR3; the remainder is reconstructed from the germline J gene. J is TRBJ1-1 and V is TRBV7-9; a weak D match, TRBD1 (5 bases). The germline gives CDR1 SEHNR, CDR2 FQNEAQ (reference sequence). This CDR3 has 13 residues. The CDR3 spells CASSLRAAGEAFF. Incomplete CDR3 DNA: TGTGCCAGCAGCTTACGGGCGGCAGGGGAA.

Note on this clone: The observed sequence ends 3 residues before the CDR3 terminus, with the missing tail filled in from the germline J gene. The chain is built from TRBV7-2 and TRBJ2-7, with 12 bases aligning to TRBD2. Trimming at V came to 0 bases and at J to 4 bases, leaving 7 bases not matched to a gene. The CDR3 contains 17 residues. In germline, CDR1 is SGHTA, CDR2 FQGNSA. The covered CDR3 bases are TGTGCCAGCAGCTTAGCAGGACTAGCGGGAAAATGGTACGAG. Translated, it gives CASSLAGLAGKWYE. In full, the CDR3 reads CASSLAGLAGKWYEQYF.

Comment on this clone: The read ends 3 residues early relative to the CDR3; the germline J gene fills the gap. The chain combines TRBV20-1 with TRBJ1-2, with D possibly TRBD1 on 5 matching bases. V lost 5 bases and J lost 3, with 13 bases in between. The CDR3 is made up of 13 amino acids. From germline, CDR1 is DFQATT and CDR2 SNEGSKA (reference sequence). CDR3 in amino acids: CSAVTGLHYGYTF. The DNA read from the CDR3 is TGCAGTGCTGTTACGGGACTTCACTATGGC.

The sequenced part of the CDR3 DNA is TGCGCCAGCAGGCCGACAGGGGATACG. Its protein product is CASRPTGDT. The full CDR3 is CASRPTGDTQYF. J is TRBJ2-3 and V is TRBV5-1; 7 nucleotides agree with TRBD1. The missing CDR3 end, 3 residues past where the read stops, is filled in from the germline J gene. The CDR3 consists of 12 residues. CDR1 is SGHRS, CDR2 YFSETQ, per germline. V trimming: 5 bases; J trimming: 6 bases; junction bases outside the gene matches: 3. Full variable domain (missing parts from reference TRBV5-1 and TRBJ2-3): KAGVTQTPRYLIKTRGQQVTLSCSPISGHRSVSWYQQTPGQGLQFLFEYFSETQRNKGNFPGRFSGRQFSNSRSEMNVSTLELGDSALYLCASRPTGDTQYFGPGTRLTVL.

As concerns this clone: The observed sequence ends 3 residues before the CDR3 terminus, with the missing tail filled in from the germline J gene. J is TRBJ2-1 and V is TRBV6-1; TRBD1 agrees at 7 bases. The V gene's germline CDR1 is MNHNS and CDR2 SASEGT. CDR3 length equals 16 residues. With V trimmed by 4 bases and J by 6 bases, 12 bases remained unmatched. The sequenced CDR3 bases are TGTGCCAGCAGTGGGGAACAGGGGTCCGTCTTCAATGAG. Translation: CASSGEQGSVFNE. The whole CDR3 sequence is CASSGEQGSVFNEQFF.

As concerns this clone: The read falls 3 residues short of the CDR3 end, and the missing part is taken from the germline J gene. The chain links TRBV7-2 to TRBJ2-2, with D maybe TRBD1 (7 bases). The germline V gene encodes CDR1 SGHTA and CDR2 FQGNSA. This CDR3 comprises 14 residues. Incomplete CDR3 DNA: TGTGCCAGCAGCCCAGGGGGGAATAACCGAAAG. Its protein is CASSPGGNNRK. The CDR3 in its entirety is CASSPGGNNRKLFF.

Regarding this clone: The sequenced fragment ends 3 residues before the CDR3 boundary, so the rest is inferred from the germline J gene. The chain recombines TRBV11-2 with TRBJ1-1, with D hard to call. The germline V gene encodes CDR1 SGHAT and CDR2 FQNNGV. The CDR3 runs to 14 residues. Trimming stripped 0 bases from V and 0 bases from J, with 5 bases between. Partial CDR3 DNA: TGTGCCAGCAGCTTAGATAGAATGAACACTGAA. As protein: CASSLDRMNTE. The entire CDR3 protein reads CASSLDRMNTEAFF.

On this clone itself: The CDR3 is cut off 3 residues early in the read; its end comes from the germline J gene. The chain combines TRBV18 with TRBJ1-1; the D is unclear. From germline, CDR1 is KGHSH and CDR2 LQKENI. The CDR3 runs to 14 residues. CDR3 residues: CASSSTSGEETAFF. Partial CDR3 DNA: TGTGCCAGCTCATCGACTAGCGGGGAAGAGACA.

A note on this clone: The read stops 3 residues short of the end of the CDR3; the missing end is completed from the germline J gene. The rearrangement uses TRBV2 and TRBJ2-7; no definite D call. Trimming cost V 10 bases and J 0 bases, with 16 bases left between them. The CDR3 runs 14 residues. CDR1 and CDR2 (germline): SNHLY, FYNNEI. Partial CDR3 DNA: TGTGCCACCAGAAGGCTTACCACCTCCTACGAG. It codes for CATRRLTTSYE. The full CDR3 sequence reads CATRRLTTSYEQYF.

The chain's CDR3 is CASSFLGGSYEQYF. The covered CDR3 bases are TGTGCCAGCAGCTTCTTGGGGGGCTCCTACGAG. V gene TRBV11-2 combines with J gene TRBJ2-7, with a tentative D call TRBD2 (6 bases). The read ends 3 residues shy of where the CDR3 ends; the end is completed using the germline J gene. Germline V gene lookup returns CDR1 SGHAT and CDR2 FQNNGV. The ends were cut back, 3 bases at V and 0 bases at J, with 9 bases in the middle. The CDR3 is made up of 14 amino acids. Drawing the rest from reference TRBV11-2 and TRBJ2-7, the complete variable domain is EAGVAQSPRYKIIEKRQSVAFWCNPISGHATLYWYQQILGQGPKLLIQFQNNGVVDDSQLPKDRFSAERLKGVDSTLKIQPAKLEDSAVYLCASSFLGGSYEQYFGPGTRLTVT.

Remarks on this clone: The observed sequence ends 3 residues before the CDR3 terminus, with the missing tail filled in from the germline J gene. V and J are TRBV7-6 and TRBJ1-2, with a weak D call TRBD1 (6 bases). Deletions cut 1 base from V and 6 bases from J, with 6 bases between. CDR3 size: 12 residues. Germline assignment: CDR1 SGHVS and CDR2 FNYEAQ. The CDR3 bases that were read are TGTGCCAGCAGCTTAGGGACAGATGGC. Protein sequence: CASSLGTDG. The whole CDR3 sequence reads CASSLGTDGYTF.

The CDR3 sequence is CAWALGLAGVGDTQYF. CDR3 DNA (partial): TGTGCCTGGGCCCTTGGACTAGCGGGAGTTGGTGATACG. The gene calls are TRBV30 and TRBJ2-3, with 13 nucleotides matching TRBD2. The sequenced fragment ends 3 residues before the CDR3 boundary, so the rest is inferred from the germline J gene. CDR1 GTSNPN and CDR2 SVGIG come from the germline V gene (reference sequence). This CDR3 contains 16 residues. V was clipped by 5 bases and J by 6 bases; unmatched bases: 11.

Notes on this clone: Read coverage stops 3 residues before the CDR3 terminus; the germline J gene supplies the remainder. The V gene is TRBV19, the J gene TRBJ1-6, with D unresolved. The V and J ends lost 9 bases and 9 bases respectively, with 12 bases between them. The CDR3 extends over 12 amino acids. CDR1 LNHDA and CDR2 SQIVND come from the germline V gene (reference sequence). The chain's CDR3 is CASRTSGSPLHF. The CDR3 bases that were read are TGTGCCAGCAGGACTTCGGGTTCACCC. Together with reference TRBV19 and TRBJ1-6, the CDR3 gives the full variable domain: DGGITQSPKYLFRKEGQNVTLSCEQNLNHDAMYWYRQDPGQGLRLIYYSQIVNDFQKGDIAEGYSVSREKKESFPLTVTSAQKNPTAFYLCASRTSGSPLHFGNGTRLTVT.